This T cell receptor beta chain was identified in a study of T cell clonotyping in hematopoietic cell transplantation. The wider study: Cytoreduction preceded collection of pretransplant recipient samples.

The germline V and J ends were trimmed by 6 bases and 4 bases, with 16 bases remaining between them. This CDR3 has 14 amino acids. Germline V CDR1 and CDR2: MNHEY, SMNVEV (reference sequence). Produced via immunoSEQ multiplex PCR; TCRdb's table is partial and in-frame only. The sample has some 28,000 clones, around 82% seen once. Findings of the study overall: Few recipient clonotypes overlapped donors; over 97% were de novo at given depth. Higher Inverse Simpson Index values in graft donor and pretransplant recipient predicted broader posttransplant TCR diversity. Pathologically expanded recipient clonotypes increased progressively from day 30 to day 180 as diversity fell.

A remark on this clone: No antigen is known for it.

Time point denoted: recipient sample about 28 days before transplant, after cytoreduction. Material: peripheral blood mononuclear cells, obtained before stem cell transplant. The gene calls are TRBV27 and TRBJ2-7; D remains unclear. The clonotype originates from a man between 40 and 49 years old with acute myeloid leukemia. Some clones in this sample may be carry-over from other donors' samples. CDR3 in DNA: TGTGCCAGCAGCAACAGCCTAAGATTATACGAGCAGTACTTC. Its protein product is CASSNSLRLYEQYF.